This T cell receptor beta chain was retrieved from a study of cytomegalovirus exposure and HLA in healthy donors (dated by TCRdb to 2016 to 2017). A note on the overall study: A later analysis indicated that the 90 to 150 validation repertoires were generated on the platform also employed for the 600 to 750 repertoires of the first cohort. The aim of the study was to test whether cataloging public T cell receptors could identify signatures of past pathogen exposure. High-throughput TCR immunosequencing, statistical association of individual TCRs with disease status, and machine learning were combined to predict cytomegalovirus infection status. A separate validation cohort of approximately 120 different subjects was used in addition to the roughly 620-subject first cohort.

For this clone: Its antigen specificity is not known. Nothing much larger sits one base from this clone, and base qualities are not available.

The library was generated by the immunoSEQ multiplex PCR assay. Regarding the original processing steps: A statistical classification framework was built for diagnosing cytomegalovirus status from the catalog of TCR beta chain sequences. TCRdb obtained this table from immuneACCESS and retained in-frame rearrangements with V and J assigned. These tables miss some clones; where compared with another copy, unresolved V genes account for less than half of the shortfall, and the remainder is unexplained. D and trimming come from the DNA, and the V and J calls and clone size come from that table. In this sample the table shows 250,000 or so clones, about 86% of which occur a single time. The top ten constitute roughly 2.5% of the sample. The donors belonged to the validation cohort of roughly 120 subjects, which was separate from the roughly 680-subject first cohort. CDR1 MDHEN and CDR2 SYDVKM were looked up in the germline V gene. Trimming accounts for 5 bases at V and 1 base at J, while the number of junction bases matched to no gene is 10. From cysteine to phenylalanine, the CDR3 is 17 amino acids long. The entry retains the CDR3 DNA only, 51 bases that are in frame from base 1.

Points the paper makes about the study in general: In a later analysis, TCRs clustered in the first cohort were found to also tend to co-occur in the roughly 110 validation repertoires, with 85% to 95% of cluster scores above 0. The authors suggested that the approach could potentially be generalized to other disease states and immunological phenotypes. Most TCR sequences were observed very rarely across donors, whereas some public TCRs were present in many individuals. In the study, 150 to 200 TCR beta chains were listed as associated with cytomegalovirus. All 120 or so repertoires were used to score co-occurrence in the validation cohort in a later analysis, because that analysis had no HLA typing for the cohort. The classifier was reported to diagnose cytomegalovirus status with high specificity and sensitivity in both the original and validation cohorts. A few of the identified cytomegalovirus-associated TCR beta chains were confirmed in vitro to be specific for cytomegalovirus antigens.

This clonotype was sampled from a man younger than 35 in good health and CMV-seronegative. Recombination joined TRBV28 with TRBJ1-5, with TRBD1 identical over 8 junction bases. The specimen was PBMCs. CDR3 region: CASSLYGTGRSNQPQHF. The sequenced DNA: TGTGCCAGCAGTCTTTACGGGACAGGTAGGAGCAATCAGCCCCAGCATTTT. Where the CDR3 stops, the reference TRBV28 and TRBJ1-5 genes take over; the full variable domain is DVKVTQSSRYLVKRTGEKVFLECVQDMDHENMFWYRQDPGLGLRLIYFSYDVKMKEKGDIPEGYSVSREKKERFSLILESASTNQTSMYLCASSLYGTGRSNQPQHFGDGTRLSIL.